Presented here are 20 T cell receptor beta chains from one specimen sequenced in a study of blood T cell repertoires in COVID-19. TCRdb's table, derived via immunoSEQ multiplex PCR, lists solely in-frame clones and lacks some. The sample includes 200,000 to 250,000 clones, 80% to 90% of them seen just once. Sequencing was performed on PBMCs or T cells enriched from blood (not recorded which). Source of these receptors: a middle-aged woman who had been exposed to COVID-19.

In nucleotides, the CDR3 is TGTGCCAGCAGTTGGGGACAAGGCCGGCCTGAAGCTTTCTTT. Encoded protein: CASSWGQGRPEAFF. The rearrangement links TRBV28 to TRBJ1-1; TRBD1 might be the D (6 bases). Per the germline V gene, CDR1 is MDHEN and CDR2 is SYDVKM. V was cut by 4 bases and J by 6 bases, with 15 bases left in between. This CDR3 region has 14 residues.

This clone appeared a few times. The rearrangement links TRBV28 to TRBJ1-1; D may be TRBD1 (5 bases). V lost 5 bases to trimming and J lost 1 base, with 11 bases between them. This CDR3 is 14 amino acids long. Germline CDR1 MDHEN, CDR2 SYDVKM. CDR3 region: CASSPDSRNTEAFF. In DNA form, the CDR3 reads TGTGCCAGCAGTCCAGACAGCAGGAACACTGAAGCTTTCTTT.

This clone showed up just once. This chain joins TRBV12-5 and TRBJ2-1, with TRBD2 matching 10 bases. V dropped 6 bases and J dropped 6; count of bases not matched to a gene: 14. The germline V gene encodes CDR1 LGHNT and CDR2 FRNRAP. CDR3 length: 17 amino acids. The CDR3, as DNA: TGTGCTAGTGGACCCGCCGGCTCTAGCGGGGGTGGCAATGAGCAGTTCTTC. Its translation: CASGPAGSSGGGNEQFF.

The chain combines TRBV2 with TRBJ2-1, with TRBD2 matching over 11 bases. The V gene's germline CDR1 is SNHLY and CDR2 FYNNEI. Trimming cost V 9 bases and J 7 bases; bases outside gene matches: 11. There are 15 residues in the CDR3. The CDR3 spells CASGDSGGVLNEQFF. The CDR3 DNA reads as TGTGCCAGTGGGGATAGCGGGGGGGTATTAAATGAGCAGTTCTTC.

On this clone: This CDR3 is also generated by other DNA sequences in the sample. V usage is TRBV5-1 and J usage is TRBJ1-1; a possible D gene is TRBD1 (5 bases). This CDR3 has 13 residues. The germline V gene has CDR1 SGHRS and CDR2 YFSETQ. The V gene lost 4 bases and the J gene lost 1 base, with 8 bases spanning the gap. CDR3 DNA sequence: TGCGCCAGCAGCCTCACAGGGAACACTGAAGCTTTCTTT. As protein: CASSLTGNTEAFF.

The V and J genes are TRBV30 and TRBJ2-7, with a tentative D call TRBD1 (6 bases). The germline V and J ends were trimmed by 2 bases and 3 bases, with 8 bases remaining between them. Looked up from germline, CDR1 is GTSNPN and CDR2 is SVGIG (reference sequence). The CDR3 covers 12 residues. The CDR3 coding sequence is TGTGCCTGGAGTATCAGGGGCTACGAGCAGTACTTC. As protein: CAWSIRGYEQYF.

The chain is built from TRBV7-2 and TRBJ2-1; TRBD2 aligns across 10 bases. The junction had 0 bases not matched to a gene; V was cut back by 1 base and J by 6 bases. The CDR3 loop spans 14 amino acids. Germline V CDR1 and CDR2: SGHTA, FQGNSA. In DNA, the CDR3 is TGTGCCAGCAGCTTAGGACTAGCGGGCAATGAGCAGTTCTTC. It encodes CASSLGLAGNEQFF.

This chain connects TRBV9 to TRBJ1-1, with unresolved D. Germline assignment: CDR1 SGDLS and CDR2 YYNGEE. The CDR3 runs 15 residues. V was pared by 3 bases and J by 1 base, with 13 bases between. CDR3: CASSAEVMSNTEAFF. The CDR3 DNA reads TGTGCCAGCAGCGCGGAGGTAATGTCGAACACTGAAGCTTTCTTT.

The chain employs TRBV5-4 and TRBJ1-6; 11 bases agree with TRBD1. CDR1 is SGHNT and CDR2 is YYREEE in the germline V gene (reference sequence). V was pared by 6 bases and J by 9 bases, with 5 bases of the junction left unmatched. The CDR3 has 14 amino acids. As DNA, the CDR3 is TGTGCCAGCACCGCCGGGACAGGGGGTTCACCCCTCCACTTT. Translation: CASTAGTGGSPLHF.

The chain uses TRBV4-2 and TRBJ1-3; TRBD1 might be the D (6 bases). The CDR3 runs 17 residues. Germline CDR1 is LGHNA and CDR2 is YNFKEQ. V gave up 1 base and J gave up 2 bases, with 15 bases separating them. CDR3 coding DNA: TGTGCCAGCAGCCAAGCACCCACAGGGTCTGCTGGAAACACCATATATTTT. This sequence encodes CASSQAPTGSAGNTIYF.

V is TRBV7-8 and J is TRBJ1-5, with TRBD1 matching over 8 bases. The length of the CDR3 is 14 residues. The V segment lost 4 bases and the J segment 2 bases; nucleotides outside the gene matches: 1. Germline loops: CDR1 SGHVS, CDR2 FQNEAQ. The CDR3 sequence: CASSSDRGNQPQHF. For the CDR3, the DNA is TGTGCCAGCAGCTCGGACAGGGGCAATCAGCCCCAGCATTTT.

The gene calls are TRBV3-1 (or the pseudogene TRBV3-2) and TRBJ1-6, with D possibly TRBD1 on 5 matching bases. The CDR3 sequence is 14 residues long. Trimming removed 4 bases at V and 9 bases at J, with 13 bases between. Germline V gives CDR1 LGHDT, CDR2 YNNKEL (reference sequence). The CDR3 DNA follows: TGTGCCAGCAGCCGAGGGGACTGGGGTTCACCCCTCCACTTT. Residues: CASSRGDWGSPLHF.

The CDR3 loop reads CATRVSSSYEQYF. CDR3 coding DNA: TGTGCCACCAGGGTCAGTTCCTCCTACGAGCAGTACTTC. The chain links TRBV15 to TRBJ2-7; D is unresolved. V lost 6 bases and J lost 0, with 9 bases in between. Germline assignment: CDR1 LNHNV and CDR2 YYDKDF (reference sequence). The CDR3 extends over 13 amino acids.

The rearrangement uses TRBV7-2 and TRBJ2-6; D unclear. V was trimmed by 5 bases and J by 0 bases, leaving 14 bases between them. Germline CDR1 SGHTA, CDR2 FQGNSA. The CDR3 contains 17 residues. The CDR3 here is CASSSRMSPSGANVLTF. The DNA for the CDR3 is TGTGCCAGCAGCAGCAGGATGTCACCCTCTGGGGCCAACGTCCTGACTTTC.

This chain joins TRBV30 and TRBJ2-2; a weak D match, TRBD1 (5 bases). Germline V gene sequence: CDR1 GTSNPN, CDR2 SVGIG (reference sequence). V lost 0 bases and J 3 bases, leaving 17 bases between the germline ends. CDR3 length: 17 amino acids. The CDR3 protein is CAWSVPRGATDTGELFF. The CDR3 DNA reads TGTGCCTGGAGTGTCCCCCGTGGGGCTACTGACACCGGGGAGCTGTTTTTT.

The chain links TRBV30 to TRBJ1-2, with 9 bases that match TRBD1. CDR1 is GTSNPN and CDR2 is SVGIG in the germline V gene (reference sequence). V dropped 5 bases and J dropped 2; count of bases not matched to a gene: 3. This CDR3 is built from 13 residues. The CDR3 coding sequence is TGTGCCTGGGGGACAGGGCCGAACTATGGCTACACCTTC. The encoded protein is CAWGTGPNYGYTF.

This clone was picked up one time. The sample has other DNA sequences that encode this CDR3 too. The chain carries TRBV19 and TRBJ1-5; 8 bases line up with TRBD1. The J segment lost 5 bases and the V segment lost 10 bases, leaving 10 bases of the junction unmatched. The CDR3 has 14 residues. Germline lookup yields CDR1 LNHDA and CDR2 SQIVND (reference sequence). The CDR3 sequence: CATSGTGGDQPQHF. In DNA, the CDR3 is TGTGCCACCTCTGGGACAGGCGGGGATCAGCCCCAGCATTTT.

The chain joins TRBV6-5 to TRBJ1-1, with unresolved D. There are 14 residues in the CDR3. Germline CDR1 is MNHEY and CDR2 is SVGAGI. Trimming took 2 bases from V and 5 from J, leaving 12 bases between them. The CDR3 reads CASSYTGVETEAFF. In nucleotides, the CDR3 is TGTGCCAGCAGTTACACCGGGGTAGAGACTGAAGCTTTCTTT.

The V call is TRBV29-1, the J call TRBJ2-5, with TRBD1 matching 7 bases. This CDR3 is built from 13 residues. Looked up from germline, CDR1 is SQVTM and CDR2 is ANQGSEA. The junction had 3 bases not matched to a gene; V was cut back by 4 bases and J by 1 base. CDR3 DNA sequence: TGCAGCGTTGGAGGGGACAGCCAAGAGACCCAGTACTTC. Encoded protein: CSVGGDSQETQYF. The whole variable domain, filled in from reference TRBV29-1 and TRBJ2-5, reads SAVISQKPSRDICQRGTSLTIQCQVDSQVTMMFWYRQQPGQSLTLIATANQGSEATYESGFVIDKFPISRPNLTFSTLTVSNMSPEDSSIYLCSVGGDSQETQYFGPGTRLLVL.

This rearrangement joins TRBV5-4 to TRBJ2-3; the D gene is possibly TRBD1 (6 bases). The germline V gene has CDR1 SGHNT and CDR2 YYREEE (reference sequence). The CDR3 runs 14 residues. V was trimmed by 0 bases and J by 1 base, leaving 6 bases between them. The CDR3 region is CASSLEGGTDTQYF. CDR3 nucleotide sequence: TGTGCCAGCAGCTTGGAGGGGGGCACAGATACGCAGTATTTT.